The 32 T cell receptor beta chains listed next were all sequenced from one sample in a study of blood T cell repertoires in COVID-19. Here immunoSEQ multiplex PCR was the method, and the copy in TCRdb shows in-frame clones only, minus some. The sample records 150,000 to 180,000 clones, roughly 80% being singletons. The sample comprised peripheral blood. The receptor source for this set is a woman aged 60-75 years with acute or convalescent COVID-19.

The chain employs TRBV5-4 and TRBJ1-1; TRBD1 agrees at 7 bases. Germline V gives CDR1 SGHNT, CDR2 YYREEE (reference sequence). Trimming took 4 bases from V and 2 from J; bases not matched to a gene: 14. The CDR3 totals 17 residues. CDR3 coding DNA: TGTGCCAGCAGCACCTCGACATCCGGGACAGTTAACACTGAAGCTTTCTTT. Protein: CASSTSTSGTVNTEAFF.

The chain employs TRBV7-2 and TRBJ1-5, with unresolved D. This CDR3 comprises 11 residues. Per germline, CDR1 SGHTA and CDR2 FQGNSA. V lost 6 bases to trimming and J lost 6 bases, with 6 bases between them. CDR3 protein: CASSLGQPQHF. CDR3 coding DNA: TGTGCCAGCAGTCTAGGTCAGCCCCAGCATTTT. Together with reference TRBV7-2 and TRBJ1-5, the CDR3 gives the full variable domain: GAGVSQSPSNKVTEKGKDVELRCDPISGHTALYWYRQSLGQGLEFLIYFQGNSAPDKSGLPSDRFSAERTGGSVSTLTIQRTQQEDSAVYLCASSLGQPQHFGDGTRLSIL.

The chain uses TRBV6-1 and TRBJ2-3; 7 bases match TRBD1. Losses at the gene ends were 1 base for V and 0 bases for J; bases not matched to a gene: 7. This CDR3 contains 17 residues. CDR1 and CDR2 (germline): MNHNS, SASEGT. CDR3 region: CASSEVGQGVSTDTQYF. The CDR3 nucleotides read TGTGCCAGCAGTGAAGTAGGGCAGGGGGTCAGCACAGATACGCAGTATTTT.

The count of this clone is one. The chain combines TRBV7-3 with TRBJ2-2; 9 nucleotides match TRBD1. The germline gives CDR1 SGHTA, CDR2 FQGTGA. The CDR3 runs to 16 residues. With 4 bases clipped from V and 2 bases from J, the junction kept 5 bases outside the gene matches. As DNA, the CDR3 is TGTGCCAGCAGCTACCCCACAGGGGGCAACACCGGGGAGCTGTTTTTT. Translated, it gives CASSYPTGGNTGELFF.

The chain's CDR3 is CASSTGHEQFF. The CDR3 DNA reads as TGTGCCAGTAGCACAGGGCATGAGCAGTTCTTC. This rearrangement joins TRBV19 to TRBJ2-1; a possible D gene is TRBD1 (6 bases). Germline CDR1 is LNHDA and CDR2 is SQIVND (reference sequence). This CDR3 spans 11 amino acids. V was shortened by 6 bases and J by 8 bases, with 8 bases between the two germline ends.

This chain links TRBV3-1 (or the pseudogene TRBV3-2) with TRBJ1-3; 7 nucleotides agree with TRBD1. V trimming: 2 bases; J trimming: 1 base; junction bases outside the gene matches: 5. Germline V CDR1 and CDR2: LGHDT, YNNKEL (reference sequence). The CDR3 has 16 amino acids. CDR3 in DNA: TGTGCCAGCAGCCAATCAACAGGGGTTTCTGGAAACACCATATATTTT. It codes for CASSQSTGVSGNTIYF.

The CDR3 sequence: CASSSGSGTNEKLFF. Written as DNA, the CDR3 is TGTGCCAGCAGTTCCGGTTCGGGGACTAATGAAAAACTGTTTTTT. The rearrangement links TRBV14 to TRBJ1-4, with D uncertain. There are 15 residues in the CDR3. Germline lookup yields CDR1 SGHDN and CDR2 FVKESK. Trimming shortened V by 6 bases and J by 2 bases, and 13 bases separated the two germline ends.

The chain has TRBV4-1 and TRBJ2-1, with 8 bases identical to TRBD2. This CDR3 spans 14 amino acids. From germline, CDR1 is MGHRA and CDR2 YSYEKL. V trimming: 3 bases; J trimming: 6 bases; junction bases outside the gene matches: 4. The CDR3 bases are TGCGCCAGCAGCCACCCGGGGACTAGCAATGAGCAGTTCTTC. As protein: CASSHPGTSNEQFF.

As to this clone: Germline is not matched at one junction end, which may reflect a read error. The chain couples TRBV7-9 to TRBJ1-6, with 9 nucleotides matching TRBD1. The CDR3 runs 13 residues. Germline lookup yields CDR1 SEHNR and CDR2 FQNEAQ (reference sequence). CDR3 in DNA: TGTGCCAGCAGCAAGGACGGCAGGGACAGGGTTTGGTTT. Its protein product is CASSKDGRDRVWF.

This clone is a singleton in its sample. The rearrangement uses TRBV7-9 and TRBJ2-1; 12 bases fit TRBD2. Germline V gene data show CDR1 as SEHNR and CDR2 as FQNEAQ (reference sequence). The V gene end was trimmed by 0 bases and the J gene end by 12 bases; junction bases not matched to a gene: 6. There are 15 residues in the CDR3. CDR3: CASSLAGKLAGGQFF. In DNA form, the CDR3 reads TGTGCCAGCAGCTTAGCGGGCAAACTAGCGGGGGGGCAGTTCTTC.

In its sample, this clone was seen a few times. The CDR3 here is CASSLPTGVYYEQYV. CDR3 bases: TGTGCCAGCAGCCTCCCGACAGGGGTCTACTACGAGCAGTACGTC. The chain has TRBV21-1 and TRBJ2-7; TRBD1, as called in the table, went unchecked against the DNA. TRBV21-1 is shown as a pseudogene. The CDR3 is 15 amino acids.

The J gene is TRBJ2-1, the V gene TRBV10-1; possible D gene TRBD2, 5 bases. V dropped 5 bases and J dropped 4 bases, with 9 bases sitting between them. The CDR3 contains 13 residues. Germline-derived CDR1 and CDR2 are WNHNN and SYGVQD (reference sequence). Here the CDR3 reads CASSPAAYNEQFF. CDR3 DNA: TGCGCCAGCAGTCCAGCGGCTTACAATGAGCAGTTCTTC.

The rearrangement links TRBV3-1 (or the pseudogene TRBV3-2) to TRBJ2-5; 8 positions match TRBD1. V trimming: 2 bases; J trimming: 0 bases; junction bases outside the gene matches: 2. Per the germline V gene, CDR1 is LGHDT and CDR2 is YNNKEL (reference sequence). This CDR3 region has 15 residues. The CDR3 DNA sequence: TGTGCCAGCAGCCAAATGACAGGGGACCAAGAGACCCAGTACTTC. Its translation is CASSQMTGDQETQYF.

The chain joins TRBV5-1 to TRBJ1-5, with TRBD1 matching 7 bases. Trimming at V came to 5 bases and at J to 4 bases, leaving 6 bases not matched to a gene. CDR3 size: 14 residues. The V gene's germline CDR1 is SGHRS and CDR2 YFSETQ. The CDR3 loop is CASSLGTVNQPQHF. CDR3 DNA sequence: TGCGCCAGCAGTTTAGGGACAGTGAATCAGCCCCAGCATTTT.

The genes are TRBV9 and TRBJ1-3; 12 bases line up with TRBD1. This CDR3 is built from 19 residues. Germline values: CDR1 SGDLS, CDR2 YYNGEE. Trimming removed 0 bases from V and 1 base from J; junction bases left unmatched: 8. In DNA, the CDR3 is TGTGCCAGCAGCGTAGTTGGGACAGGGGGCGCGAGTTCTGGAAACACCATATATTTT. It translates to CASSVVGTGGASSGNTIYF. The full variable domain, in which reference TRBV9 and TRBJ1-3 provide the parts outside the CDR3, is DSGVTQTPKHLITATGQRVTLRCSPRSGDLSVYWYQQSLDQGLQFLIQYYNGEERAKGNILERFSAQQFPDLHSELNLSSLELGDSALYFCASSVVGTGGASSGNTIYFGEGSWLTVV.

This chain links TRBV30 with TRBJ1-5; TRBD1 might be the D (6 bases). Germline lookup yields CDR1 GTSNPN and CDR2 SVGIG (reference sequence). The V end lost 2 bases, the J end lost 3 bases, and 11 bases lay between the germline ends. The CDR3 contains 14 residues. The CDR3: CAWSPNRDNQPQHF. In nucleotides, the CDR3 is TGTGCCTGGAGTCCTAACAGGGACAATCAGCCCCAGCATTTT.

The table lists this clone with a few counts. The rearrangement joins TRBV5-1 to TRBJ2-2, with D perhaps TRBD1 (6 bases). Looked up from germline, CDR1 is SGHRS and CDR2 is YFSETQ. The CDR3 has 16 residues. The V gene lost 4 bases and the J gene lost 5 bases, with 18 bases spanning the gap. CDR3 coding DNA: TGCGCCAGCAGCGCATCCGGGACACGAGGGACCGGGGAGCTGTTTTTT. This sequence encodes CASSASGTRGTGELFF. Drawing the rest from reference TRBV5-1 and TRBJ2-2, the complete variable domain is KAGVTQTPRYLIKTRGQQVTLSCSPISGHRSVSWYQQTPGQGLQFLFEYFSETQRNKGNFPGRFSGRQFSNSRSEMNVSTLELGDSALYLCASSASGTRGTGELFFGEGSRLTVL.

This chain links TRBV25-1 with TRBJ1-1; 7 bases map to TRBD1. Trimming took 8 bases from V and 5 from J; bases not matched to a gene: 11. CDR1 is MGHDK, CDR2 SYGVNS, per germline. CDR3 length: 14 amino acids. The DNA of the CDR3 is TGTGCCAGCCGAAGCGAGGGGGCAGGAACTGAAGCTTTCTTT. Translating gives CASRSEGAGTEAFF.

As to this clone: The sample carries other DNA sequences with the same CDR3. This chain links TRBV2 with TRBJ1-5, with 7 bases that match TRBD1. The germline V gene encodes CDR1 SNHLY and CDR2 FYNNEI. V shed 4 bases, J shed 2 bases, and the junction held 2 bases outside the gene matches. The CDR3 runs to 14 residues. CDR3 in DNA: TGTGCCAGCAGTGGGACAGGAGGCAATCAGCCCCAGCATTTT. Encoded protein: CASSGTGGNQPQHF.

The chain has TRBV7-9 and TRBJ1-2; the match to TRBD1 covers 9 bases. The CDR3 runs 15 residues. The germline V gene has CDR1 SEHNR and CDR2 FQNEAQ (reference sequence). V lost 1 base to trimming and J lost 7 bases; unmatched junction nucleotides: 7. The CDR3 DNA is TGTGCCAGCAGCTTAGATCTGGACAGGGGATCTGGCTACACCTTC. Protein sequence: CASSLDLDRGSGYTF.

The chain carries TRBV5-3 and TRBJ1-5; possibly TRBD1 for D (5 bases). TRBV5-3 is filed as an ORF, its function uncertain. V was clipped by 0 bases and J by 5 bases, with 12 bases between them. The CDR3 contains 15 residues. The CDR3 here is CARSLVSREDQPQHF. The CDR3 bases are TGTGCCAGAAGCTTGGTATCCAGGGAGGATCAGCCCCAGCATTTT.

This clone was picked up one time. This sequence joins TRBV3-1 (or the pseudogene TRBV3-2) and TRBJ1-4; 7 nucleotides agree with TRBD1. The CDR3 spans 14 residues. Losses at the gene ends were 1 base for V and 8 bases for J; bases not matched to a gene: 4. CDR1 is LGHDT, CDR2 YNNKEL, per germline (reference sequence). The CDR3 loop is CASSQVAGGEKLFF. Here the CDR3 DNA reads TGTGCCAGCAGCCAAGTCGCAGGGGGGGAAAAACTGTTTTTT.

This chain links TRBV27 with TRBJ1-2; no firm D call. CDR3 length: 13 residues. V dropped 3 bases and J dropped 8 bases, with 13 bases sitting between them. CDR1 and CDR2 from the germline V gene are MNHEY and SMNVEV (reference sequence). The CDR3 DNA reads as TGTGCCAGCAGTTTTAACTATTATGGCGGCTACACCTTC. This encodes CASSFNYYGGYTF.

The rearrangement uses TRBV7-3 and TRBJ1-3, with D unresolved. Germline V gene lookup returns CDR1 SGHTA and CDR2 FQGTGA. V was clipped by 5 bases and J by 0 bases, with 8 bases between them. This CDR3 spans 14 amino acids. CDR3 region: CASSRGISGNTIYF. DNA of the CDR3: TGTGCCAGCAGCCGAGGGATCTCTGGAAACACCATATATTTT. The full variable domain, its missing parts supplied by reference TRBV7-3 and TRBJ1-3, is GAGVSQTPSNKVTEKGKYVELRCDPISGHTALYWYRQSLGQGPEFLIYFQGTGAADDSGLPNDRFFAVRPEGSVSTLKIQRTERGDSAVYLCASSRGISGNTIYFGEGSWLTVV.

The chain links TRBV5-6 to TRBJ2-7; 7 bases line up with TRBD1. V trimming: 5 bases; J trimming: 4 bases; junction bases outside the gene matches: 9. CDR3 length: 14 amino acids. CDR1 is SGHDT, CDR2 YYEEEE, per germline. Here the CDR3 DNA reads TGTGCCAGCAGGCTGGGCAGGGACAGTTACGAGCAGTACTTC. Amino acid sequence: CASRLGRDSYEQYF.

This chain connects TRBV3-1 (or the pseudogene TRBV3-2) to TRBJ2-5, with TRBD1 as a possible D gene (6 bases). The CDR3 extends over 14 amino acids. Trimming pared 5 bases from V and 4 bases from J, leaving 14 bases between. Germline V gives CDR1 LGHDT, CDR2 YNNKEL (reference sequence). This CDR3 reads CASSSETGGETQYF. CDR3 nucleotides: TGTGCCAGCAGCTCGGAGACAGGCGGAGAGACCCAGTACTTC.

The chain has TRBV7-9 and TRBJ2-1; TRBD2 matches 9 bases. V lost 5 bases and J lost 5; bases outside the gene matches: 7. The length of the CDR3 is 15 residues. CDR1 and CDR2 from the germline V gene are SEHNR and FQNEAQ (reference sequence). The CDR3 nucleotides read TGTGCCAGCAGCCCGTCAGCGGGGGGAAACAATGAGCAGTTCTTC. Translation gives CASSPSAGGNNEQFF.

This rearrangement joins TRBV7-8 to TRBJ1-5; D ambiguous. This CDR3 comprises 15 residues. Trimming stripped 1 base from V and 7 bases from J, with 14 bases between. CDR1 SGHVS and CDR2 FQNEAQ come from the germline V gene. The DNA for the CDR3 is TGTGCCAGCAGCTTAGAACCCGGAGGTGGACAGCCCCAGCATTTT. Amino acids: CASSLEPGGGQPQHF.

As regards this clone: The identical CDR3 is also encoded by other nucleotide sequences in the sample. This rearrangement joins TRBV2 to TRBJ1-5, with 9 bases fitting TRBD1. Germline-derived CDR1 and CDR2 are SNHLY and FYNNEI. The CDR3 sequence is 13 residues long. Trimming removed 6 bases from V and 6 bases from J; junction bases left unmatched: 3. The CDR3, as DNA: TGTGCCAGCAGCGGGGGACAGGGTCAGCCCCAGCATTTT. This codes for CASSGGQGQPQHF.

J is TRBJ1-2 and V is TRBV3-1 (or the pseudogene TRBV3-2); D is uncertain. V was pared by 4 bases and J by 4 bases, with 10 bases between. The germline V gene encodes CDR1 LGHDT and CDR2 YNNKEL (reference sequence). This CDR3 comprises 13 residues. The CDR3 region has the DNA TGTGCCAGCAGCCTCACGCAAGCCTATGGCTACACCTTC. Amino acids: CASSLTQAYGYTF.

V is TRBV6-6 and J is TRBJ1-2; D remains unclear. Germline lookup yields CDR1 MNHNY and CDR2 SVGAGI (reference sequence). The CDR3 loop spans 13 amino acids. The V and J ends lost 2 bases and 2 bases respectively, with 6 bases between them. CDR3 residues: CASSYPQNYGYTF. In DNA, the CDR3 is TGTGCCAGCAGTTACCCCCAGAACTATGGCTACACCTTC.

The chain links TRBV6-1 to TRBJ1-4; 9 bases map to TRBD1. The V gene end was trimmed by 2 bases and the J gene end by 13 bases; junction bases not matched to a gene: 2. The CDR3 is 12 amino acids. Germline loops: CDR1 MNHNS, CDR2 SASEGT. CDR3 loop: CASSERQGGLFF. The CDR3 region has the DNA TGTGCCAGCAGTGAAAGACAGGGGGGACTGTTTTTT.